This T cell receptor beta chain comes out of a study of cytomegalovirus exposure and HLA in healthy donors (dated by TCRdb to the late 2010s). Study-wide context: According to an earlier analysis of 587 of the donors, some 180 million T cells yielded 117 million unique TCR beta sequences and around 300 Gb of sequence data. An early release covering around 630 HLA-typed donors comprised approximately 300 gigabases of sequencing data and roughly 85 million unique TCR sequences. Of the approximately 400 genotyped donors, roughly 80% were placed in the genetic ancestry cluster associated with self-reported Caucasian donors. The aim of the study was to test whether cataloging public T cell receptors could identify signatures of past pathogen exposure. The T cell repertoires of around 730 subjects were profiled by immunosequencing and related to cytomegalovirus serostatus. A separate validation cohort of approximately 120 different subjects was used in addition to the roughly 670-subject first cohort. To predict cytomegalovirus infection status, the study brought together high-throughput TCR immunosequencing, statistical association of individual TCRs with disease status, and machine learning. A later analysis re-analyzed previously published TCR beta repertoires from 550 to 700 donors and added high-resolution HLA genotyping to study TCR occurrence patterns. The later analysis used no new phenotypic data to find candidate immune exposures, relying instead on TCR beta sequences and their occurrence across donors. To decide whether each TCR beta V gene segment behaved as functional or pseudogenic, an earlier analysis of several hundred of the donors relied on high-throughput TCR beta sequencing. Alongside the repertoire data, information on donor age, sex, ethnicity and CMV serostatus was compiled. Genome-wide SNP genotypes for about 60% of the roughly 700 donors were used in a later genetic analysis, which treated that subset as a discovery cohort. All discovery cohort repertoires had been generated on a single sequencing platform. Class I and class II HLA loci were covered by the typing at four-digit resolution. Typing coverage varied by locus: roughly 629-630 donors for A, B, C, DRB1 and DQB1; approximately 560 for DQA1; nearly 610 for DPA1; around 450 for DPB1. Because of strong linkage in the cohort, four or five DR-DQ haplotypes were treated as single units for association and clustering. On average, roughly 240,000 unique TCR beta nucleotide sequences were sequenced per donor among 300 to 500 genotyped donors of the cohort, with roughly 20% of those sequences being non-productive. Overall study outcomes, separate from this receptor: An association between a missense DCLRE1C variant and V-gene and J-gene trimming of TCR beta chains was found in a later genetic analysis and replicated in an independent cohort. The earlier analysis of approximately 560 of the donors excluded about 16 rarely observed V segments, including chromosome 9 orphons, because counts were too low. In a later genetic analysis, fewer N-insertions in productive TCRs were reported among donors in an Asian-associated ancestry cluster than the roughly 700-donor mean. A few of the identified cytomegalovirus-associated TCR beta chains were confirmed in vitro to be specific for cytomegalovirus antigens. A later analysis found that TCR association rates varied across HLA loci, with DRB1 alleles showing the most associated TCRs and HLA-C alleles the fewest. A further reported finding was that TCR beta sequences accurately predicted the HLA-A and HLA-B alleles for most subjects in the first cohort. In this cohort, only TCR beta chains were sequenced, and detectable features were limited by the absence of alpha or paired-chain data. According to the authors, the approach could potentially be generalized to other disease states and immunological phenotypes. In an earlier analysis of over 550 of the donors, most TCR beta V segments were observed in productive rearrangements about 90% or about 30% of the time, broadly matching IMGT annotations. Sequencing depth was assumed to be roughly uniform across donors in the presence/absence analyses, though that assumption may not hold. The classifier was reported to diagnose cytomegalovirus status with high specificity and sensitivity in both the original and validation cohorts. Most TCR sequences were observed very rarely across donors, whereas some public TCRs were present in many individuals. CMV serostatus was the only immune exposure information available for the cohort. Most CMV-associated TCR beta chains appeared to be HLA-restricted in a later analysis, and the HLA associations seemed to be driven largely by CMV exposure. Some IMGT-functional V segments, including TRBV6-2 and TRBV6-3, could not be told apart with the 87-base-pair reads, so those segments were excluded. Assigning TCR associations to individual alleles was difficult when HLA alleles, especially DR and DQ, strongly co-occurred. At a false discovery rate of 0.05, a later analysis linked fewer than 20,000 TCR beta sequences to specific HLA alleles. A total of fewer than 200 TCR beta chains were listed by the study as associated with cytomegalovirus. In a later analysis, several top co-occurrence clusters were reported to appear linked to parvovirus B19, influenza, CMV and Epstein-Barr virus. Because HLA typing was unavailable for some donors at each locus, only the typed subset was used in association tests. Correlated functional status among segregating V segments might be attributable to linkage disequilibrium, but an unknown experimental factor could not be ruled out. A cluster of highly shared sequence variants was judged likely to be a technical artifact of the sequencing pipeline. Compared with equally common non-associated chains, HLA-associated TCR beta chains in a later analysis were more clonally expanded and had lower generation probabilities.

About this clone itself: Its cognate antigen has yet to be identified. Base qualities are not recorded, but no much larger clone differs from it by a single base.

The cohort comprised some 730 healthy bone marrow donors. Cohort members were all nominally healthy when sampled, although unrecorded immune exposures were likely present. The donor was CMV seronegative and belonged to the group of roughly 330 seronegative cohort members. A peripheral blood sample was collected from each donor, and TCR beta sequencing was performed on peripheral blood mononuclear cells. Genomic DNA was extracted from the blood cell samples with the Qiagen DNeasy Blood Extraction Kit. Preparation of the library involved the immunoSEQ multiplex PCR assay. For the multiplex PCR, a mixture combining 60 forward primers for TCR Vbeta segments and 13 reverse primers for TCR Jbeta segments was used. The CDR3 region of rearranged TCR beta genes was amplified from genomic DNA by a multiplex PCR assay. The amplified TCR beta libraries were sequenced on the Illumina HiSeq System as 87-base-pair reads. As for the authors' bioinformatics: Across the 670 or so repertoires, a later analysis counted approximately 83 million unique TCR beta chains, 9.5 million to 13 million of which were shared by at least two donors. Raw reads were error-corrected and collapsed into unique sequences by a nearest-neighbor algorithm in which closely related sequences were merged to remove PCR and sequencing errors. CDR3 sequences were aligned to IMGT reference sequences to assign V, D and J gene segments. For a sequence to be retained, at least a six-nucleotide match to both a V gene segment and a J gene segment was required. A rearrangement was called productive if the CDR3 had no stop codons and remained in frame with V and J, and every other rearrangement was called non-productive. CDR3 was defined by IMGT convention, running from the second conserved V-encoded cysteine to the conserved J-encoded phenylalanine. Sequences without an unambiguous match to a single V gene segment were excluded from the earlier analysis of 500 to 700 of the donors. In an earlier analysis of 450 to 700 of the donors, V segments were called functional above 56.7% productive rearrangements and were called segregating when the between-donor standard deviation exceeded 5%. To diagnose cytomegalovirus status from the catalog of TCR beta chain sequences, a statistical classification framework was built. V and J gene assignment, in a later analysis, came from comparing TCR nucleotide sequences with IMGT/GENE-DB human TR gene sequences. Using the TCRdist pipeline, a later analysis assigned CDR3 sequences along with most-parsimonious VDJ recombination scenarios. A later analysis defined each TCR beta chain by its CDR3 amino acid sequence plus V-gene family, and excluded reads lacking a unique V-gene family. To address suspected cross-contamination and a sequencing artifact, a later analysis removed 450 to 700 highly shared, low-generation-probability nucleotide sequences. In a later analysis, a clonal expansion index for each public chain was calculated from normalized within-repertoire ranks of inferred template counts. In a later analysis, generation probabilities were computed with a VDJ recombination model fitted to out-of-frame rearrangements, and the resulting probabilities were checked against IGoR. Hypergeometric tests were used in a later analysis to score TCR-TCR, TCR-HLA and TCR-CMV co-occurrence, with a repertoire-size bias correction applied to the TCR pairs. In a later analysis, false discovery rates were estimated by permuting HLA or CMV assignments 20 times. In a later analysis, co-occurring TCRs were grouped using DBSCAN, with TCRdist sequence similarity added in when clustering inside HLA-allele-positive subsets. Co-occurrence clustering excluded repertoires with fewer than 30,000 or more than 120,000 public chains, plus five with anomalous nucleotide sharing. Not all clones reach the TCRdb copy of this immuneACCESS table, which keeps in-frame sequences only. Checked studies attribute under half of the gap to unresolved V genes and leave the rest unexplained. The D gene and trimming were derived from the DNA, and the V and J assignments and clone size from that table. The sample profile shows approximately 89,000 clones; under 75% of them were found once. 1.2% of the sample lies in the top ten.

Trimming takes 7 bases off V and 3 bases off J; junction bases not matched to a gene: 9. The cysteine opens and the phenylalanine closes a CDR3 of 14 amino acids. Left in the record is the CDR3 DNA by itself, 42 bases read in frame from the first base. This clonotype originated in a female donor in good health and CMV-seronegative. In this chain, TRBV23-1 is recombined with TRBJ2-7; 7 central bases correspond to TRBD1. TRBV23-1 is an ORF, and what it does is uncertain. The sample comprised PBMCs. The sequence in DNA is TGCGCCAGCACACCTAGGGACAGCAACTACGAGCAGTACTTC. This codes for CASTPRDSNYEQYF.